The 25 T cell receptor beta chains given below trace back to one sample, sequenced in a study of vaccination effects on CD4 cells after COVID-19 (dated 2022 in TCRdb). Library prep was done by the immunoSEQ multiplex PCR assay. TCRdb provides this immuneACCESS table in a form limited to in-frame rearrangements. Some clones are lacking; in checked studies, under half of them reflect an unresolved V gene, and why the rest are absent is not known. Present in this sample are approximately 21,000 clones, about two thirds of which were seen just once. Of the sample, 9.5% to 13% is held by the ten largest clones. These receptors' antigens are unknown. The ViraFEST assay stimulated PBMC with viral peptide pools and then used TCR sequencing to identify antigen-specific CD4+ T cell clonotypes by expansion. After approximately eleven days of culture, CD4+ T cells were isolated with the EasySep CD4+ T cell isolation kit. Negative nucleocapsid antibody results before and after vaccination confirmed that the healthy vaccine recipients had no prior SARS-CoV-2 infection.

The sample here was CD4+ T cells from PBMCs cultured with HCoV-NL63 spike peptides, taken before COVID-19 vaccination. Taken with the paper, the label for cell subset or site translates to: HCoV-NL63 spike overlapping peptide pool stimulation. The source is a human donor who received a COVID-19 vaccine.

This sequence joins TRBV18 and TRBJ1-1; D is ambiguous. The germline V gene has CDR1 KGHSH and CDR2 LQKENI. The CDR3 has 14 residues. Trimming removed 2 bases from V and 0 bases from J, with 7 bases in between. CDR3 amino acids: CASSPSGMNTEAFF. CDR3 nucleotide sequence: TGTGCCAGCTCACCATCGGGAATGAACACTGAAGCTTTCTTT.

V is TRBV28 and J is TRBJ2-5; TRBD2 aligns across 8 bases. The CDR3 extends over 15 amino acids. Germline V gene sequence: CDR1 MDHEN, CDR2 SYDVKM. V was pared by 7 bases and J by 2 bases, with 9 bases of the junction left unmatched. The CDR3 bases are TGTGCCAGCAACTCTTTAGCGGGGCTTCAAGAGACCCAGTACTTC. It specifies CASNSLAGLQETQYF. Together with reference TRBV28 and TRBJ2-5, the CDR3 gives the full variable domain: DVKVTQSSRYLVKRTGEKVFLECVQDMDHENMFWYRQDPGLGLRLIYFSYDVKMKEKGDIPEGYSVSREKKERFSLILESASTNQTSMYLCASNSLAGLQETQYFGPGTRLLVL.

In this sample, this clone turned up a few times. The chain uses TRBV24-1 and TRBJ2-7, with D perhaps given as TRBD1 or TRBD2 (5 bases each). Looked up from germline, CDR1 is KGHDR and CDR2 is SFDVKD. Trimming removed 6 bases at V and 4 bases at J, with 15 bases between. The CDR3 loop spans 14 amino acids. The CDR3 reads CATSPGTAHYEQYF. CDR3 bases: TGTGCCACCAGTCCAGGGACGGCACATTACGAGCAGTACTTC.

This clone came up once. CDR3 loop: CASSYRSRGQPQHF. The DNA for the CDR3 is TGTGCCAGCAGTTACCGGTCTCGGGGTCAGCCCCAGCATTTT. The chain combines TRBV6-2 or TRBV6-3 with TRBJ1-5; D not certain. The germline V gene has CDR1 MNHEY and CDR2 SVGEGT. There are 14 residues in the CDR3. V was clipped by 2 bases and J by 6 bases, with 11 bases between them.

This CDR3 reads CASRNQGGNTEAFF. The CDR3 coding sequence is TGCGCCAGCAGGAACCAAGGAGGGAACACTGAAGCTTTCTTT. The gene calls are TRBV5-1 and TRBJ1-1; no definite D call. Germline V gene sequence: CDR1 SGHRS, CDR2 YFSETQ. V dropped 5 bases and J dropped 1 base, with 12 bases sitting between them. CDR3 length: 14 residues. The full variable domain, in which reference TRBV5-1 and TRBJ1-1 provide the parts outside the CDR3, is KAGVTQTPRYLIKTRGQQVTLSCSPISGHRSVSWYQQTPGQGLQFLFEYFSETQRNKGNFPGRFSGRQFSNSRSEMNVSTLELGDSALYLCASRNQGGNTEAFFGQGTRLTVV.

The chain recombines TRBV27 with TRBJ2-3, with 15 nucleotides matching TRBD2. CDR1 and CDR2 from the germline V gene are MNHEY and SMNVEV (reference sequence). The CDR3 consists of 17 residues. V dropped 3 bases and J dropped 4; count of bases not matched to a gene: 5. DNA of the CDR3: TGTGCCAGCAGTTTGGGACTAGCGGGGGGTGGGGCAGATACGCAGTATTTT. Its translation is CASSLGLAGGGADTQYF.

The chain is built from TRBV6-5 and TRBJ1-2; D ambiguous. The length of the CDR3 is 14 residues. Germline V gene lookup returns CDR1 MNHEY and CDR2 SVGAGI. V was trimmed by 2 bases and J by 8 bases, leaving 15 bases between them. The CDR3 loop reads CASSYGGDSNGYTF. For the CDR3, the DNA is TGTGCCAGCAGTTACGGTGGGGATTCCAACGGCTACACCTTC.

This chain joins TRBV11-3 and TRBJ1-6, with TRBD1 identical over 7 bases. The CDR3 contains 12 residues. The germline V gene encodes CDR1 SGHNT and CDR2 YENEEA. J was trimmed by 5 bases and V by 11 bases; bases with no gene match: 3. The CDR3 coding sequence is TGTGCCCGGGACAGTCATAATTCACCCCTCCACTTT. Translating gives CARDSHNSPLHF.

A few counts support this clone. This rearrangement joins TRBV15 to TRBJ1-2; maybe TRBD1 (6 bases). CDR1 is LNHNV, CDR2 YYDKDF, per germline (reference sequence). The V end was cut by 3 bases, the J end by 7 bases, with 15 bases between. CDR3 length: 14 amino acids. CDR3 DNA: TGTGCCACCAGCAGGGAGGGGGGAATGATTGGCTACACCTTC. Protein product: CATSREGGMIGYTF.

This chain connects TRBV5-8 to TRBJ2-7; tentatively, D is TRBD1 or TRBD2 (6 bases each). Deletions cut 2 bases from V and 5 bases from J, with 17 bases between. The CDR3 length is 15 residues. Germline CDR1 SGHTS, CDR2 YDEGEE. Here the CDR3 reads CASSLIFGGSHEQYF. The CDR3 region has the DNA TGTGCCAGCAGCTTAATTTTCGGGGGCAGCCACGAGCAGTACTTC.

The V and J genes are TRBV20-1 and TRBJ2-3, with D perhaps being TRBD1 or TRBD2 (5 bases each). V dropped 3 bases and J dropped 1 base, with 11 bases sitting between them. CDR1 and CDR2 from the germline V gene are DFQATT and SNEGSKA (reference sequence). This CDR3 comprises 14 residues. Here the CDR3 reads CSASYPGRTDTQYF. The CDR3 nucleotides are TGCAGTGCTAGTTATCCGGGACGCACAGATACGCAGTATTTT.

This clone was found once. The chain recombines TRBV20-1 with TRBJ1-1; D may be TRBD1 (5 bases). This CDR3 is built from 12 residues. The germline gives CDR1 DFQATT, CDR2 SNEGSKA (reference sequence). The V end lost 3 bases, the J end lost 6 bases, and 11 bases lay between the germline ends. The DNA for the CDR3 is TGCAGTGCTAGTTATGGGGGACCTGAAGCTTTCTTT. Its translation is CSASYGGPEAFF.

CDR3 DNA sequence: TGCGCCAGCAGCCAGCGGGGGGGATTTTCAGGTGAGCAGTTCTTC. This translates into CASSQRGGFSGEQFF. The chain couples TRBV4-1 to TRBJ2-1, with 9 bases matching TRBD2. The V and J ends lost 3 bases and 9 bases, in that order; junction bases with no gene match: 9. This CDR3 has 15 residues. Germline assignment: CDR1 MGHRA and CDR2 YSYEKL.

This chain links TRBV6-4 with TRBJ1-2; D not resolved. The CDR3 is made up of 14 amino acids. V lost 0 bases to trimming and J lost 3 bases, with 8 bases between them. Germline V CDR1 and CDR2: MRHNA, SNTAGT. The CDR3 loop is CASSDSDRYYGYTF. The CDR3 DNA sequence: TGTGCCAGCAGTGACTCGGACCGATACTATGGCTACACCTTC.

This clone has a single count. This chain connects TRBV9 to TRBJ2-2; a weak D match, TRBD2 (6 bases). Trimming pared 6 bases from V and 0 bases from J, leaving 12 bases between. The CDR3 totals 15 residues. CDR1 is SGDLS, CDR2 YYNGEE, per germline. Written as DNA, the CDR3 is TGTGCCAGCACCTCGCTAGCGTCGAACACCGGGGAGCTGTTTTTT. This codes for CASTSLASNTGELFF.

This chain connects TRBV18 to TRBJ1-2; 12 bases map to TRBD1. This CDR3 spans 15 amino acids. V lost 3 bases to trimming and J lost 3 bases; unmatched junction nucleotides: 2. Germline CDR1 KGHSH, CDR2 LQKENI. CDR3 nucleotide sequence: TGTGCCAGCTCACCTGGGACAGGGGGCGACTATGGCTACACCTTC. Its translation is CASSPGTGGDYGYTF.

The gene calls are TRBV3-1 (or the pseudogene TRBV3-2) and TRBJ1-1, with D uncertain. Germline lookup yields CDR1 LGHDT and CDR2 YNNKEL (reference sequence). The V end was cut by 0 bases, the J end by 9 bases, with 5 bases between. The CDR3 extends over 11 amino acids. As DNA, the CDR3 is TGTGCCAGCAGCCAAGAACGACAAGCTTTCTTT. This codes for CASSQERQAFF.

The rearrangement joins TRBV27 to TRBJ1-2, with 8 bases matching TRBD1. The CDR3 has 13 residues. After removal of 4 bases from V and 12 bases from J, the junction contained 10 bases not matched to a gene. The germline CDR1 and CDR2 sequences are MNHEY and SMNVEV (reference sequence). CDR3 nucleotides: TGTGCCAGCAGTTCAACCGGGACAGGCCAAGACACCTTC. This codes for CASSSTGTGQDTF.

V and J are TRBV5-8 and TRBJ1-2, with D possibly being TRBD1 (5 bases). The CDR3 spans 16 residues. Germline V gene data show CDR1 as SGHTS and CDR2 as YDEGEE. V lost 1 base and J 0 bases, leaving 13 bases between the germline ends. CDR3 loop: CASSLYGTATNYGYTF. The DNA for the CDR3 is TGTGCCAGCAGCTTGTACGGGACGGCAACTAACTATGGCTACACCTTC.

This chain joins TRBV12-5 and TRBJ1-3; 10 positions agree with TRBD1. The germline V gene encodes CDR1 LGHNT and CDR2 FRNRAP. V gave up 0 bases and J gave up 7 bases; unmatched junction bases: 3. This CDR3 spans 15 amino acids. CDR3 in DNA: TGTGCTAGTGGTTTGGTGGGACAGGGGTGGAACACCATATATTTT. This translates into CASGLVGQGWNTIYF.

The rearrangement uses TRBV27 and TRBJ2-7; 7 nucleotides match TRBD1. The CDR3 totals 15 residues. Germline-derived CDR1 and CDR2 are MNHEY and SMNVEV (reference sequence). The ends lost 4 bases at V and 3 bases at J; junction bases unmatched: 9. DNA of the CDR3: TGTGCCAGCAGTTCAATGGCAGGGGGTGGCTACGAGCAGTACTTC. It specifies CASSSMAGGGYEQYF.

This clone is a singleton in its sample. The rearrangement joins TRBV5-1 to TRBJ1-1; D is ambiguous. The CDR3 is 13 amino acids. CDR1 and CDR2 from the germline V gene are SGHRS and YFSETQ. Trimming took off 2 bases at V and 1 base at J, with 6 bases between the two ends. CDR3 coding DNA: TGCGCCAGCAGCTTAGAGGAGAACACTGAAGCTTTCTTT. Protein sequence: CASSLEENTEAFF.

V is TRBV19 and J is TRBJ1-1, with D perhaps TRBD1 (5 bases). The V end lost 7 bases, the J end lost 1 base, and 19 bases lay between the germline ends. Germline CDR1 and CDR2: LNHDA and SQIVND (reference sequence). The CDR3 covers 16 residues. This chain's CDR3 is CASTKGAFPPNTEAFF. The CDR3 bases are TGTGCCAGTACAAAAGGGGCATTTCCTCCGAACACTGAAGCTTTCTTT.

This chain connects TRBV11-2 to TRBJ2-1; 14 nucleotides line up with TRBD2. The V and J ends lost 7 bases and 6 bases, in that order; junction bases with no gene match: 5. The CDR3 spans 15 residues. Germline V gives CDR1 SGHAT, CDR2 FQNNGV. The CDR3 loop reads CASTPGLAGVNEQFF. CDR3 sequence (DNA): TGTGCCAGCACCCCGGGACTAGCGGGAGTCAATGAGCAGTTCTTC.

This clone appeared a few times. The chain is built from TRBV10-1 and TRBJ2-2, with D hard to call. V was shortened by 3 bases and J by 6 bases, with 8 bases between the two germline ends. From germline, CDR1 is WNHNN and CDR2 SYGVQD (reference sequence). The CDR3 totals 13 residues. The CDR3 is CASSDLSAGELFF. The CDR3 DNA reads TGCGCCAGCAGTGACCTCTCGGCCGGGGAGCTGTTTTTT.